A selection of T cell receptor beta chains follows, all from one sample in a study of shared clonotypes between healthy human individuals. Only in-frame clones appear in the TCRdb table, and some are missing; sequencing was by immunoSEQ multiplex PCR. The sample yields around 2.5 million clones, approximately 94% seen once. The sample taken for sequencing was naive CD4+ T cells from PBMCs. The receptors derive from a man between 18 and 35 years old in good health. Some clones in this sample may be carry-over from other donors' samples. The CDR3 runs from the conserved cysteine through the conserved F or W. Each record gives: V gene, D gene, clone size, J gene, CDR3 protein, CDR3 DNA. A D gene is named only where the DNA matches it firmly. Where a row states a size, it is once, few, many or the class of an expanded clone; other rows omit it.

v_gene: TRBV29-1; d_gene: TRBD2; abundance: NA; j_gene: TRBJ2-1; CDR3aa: CSVDEPGLALEQFF; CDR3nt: TGCAGCGTGGACGAACCGGGACTAGCTCTTGAGCAGTTCTTC
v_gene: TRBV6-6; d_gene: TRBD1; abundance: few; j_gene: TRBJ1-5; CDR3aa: CASSYQGGSQPQHF; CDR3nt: TGTGCCAGCAGTTACCAAGGGGGCAGTCAGCCCCAGCATTTT
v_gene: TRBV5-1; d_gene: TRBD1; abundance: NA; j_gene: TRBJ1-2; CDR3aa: CASSAGTGGYTF; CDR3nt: TGCGCCAGCAGCGCCGGGACAGGAGGCTACACCTTC
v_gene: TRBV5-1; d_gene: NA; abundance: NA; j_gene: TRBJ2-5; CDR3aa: CASSPGLGETQYF; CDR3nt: TGCGCCAGCAGCCCCGGGCTGGGGGAGACCCAGTACTTC
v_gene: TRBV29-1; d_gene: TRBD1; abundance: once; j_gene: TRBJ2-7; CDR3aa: CSVDAQGAGEQYF; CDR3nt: TGCAGCGTCGACGCACAGGGGGCGGGCGAGCAGTACTTC
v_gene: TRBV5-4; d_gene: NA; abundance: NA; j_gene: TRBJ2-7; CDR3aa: CASSPGGSRYEQYF; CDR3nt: TGTGCCAGCAGCCCCGGGGGTAGCAGATACGAGCAGTACTTC
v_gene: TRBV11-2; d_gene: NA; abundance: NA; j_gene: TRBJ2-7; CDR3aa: CASSLAPGGEQYF; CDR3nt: TGTGCCAGCAGCTTAGCCCCCGGAGGGGAGCAGTACTTC
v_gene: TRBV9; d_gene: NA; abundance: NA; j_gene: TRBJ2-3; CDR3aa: CASSSRPDEADTQYF; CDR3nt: TGTGCCAGCAGCTCTCGACCGGACGAGGCAGATACGCAGTATTTT
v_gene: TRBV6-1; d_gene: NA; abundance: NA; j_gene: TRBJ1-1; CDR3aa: CASSDTGMAAEAFF; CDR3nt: TGTGCCAGCAGTGATACAGGGATGGCGGCTGAAGCTTTCTTT
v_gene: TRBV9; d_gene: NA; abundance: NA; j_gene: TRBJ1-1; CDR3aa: CASTVGDARTEAFF; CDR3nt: TGTGCCAGCACCGTAGGGGACGCCCGCACTGAAGCTTTCTTT
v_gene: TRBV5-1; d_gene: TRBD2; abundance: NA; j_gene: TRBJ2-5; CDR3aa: CASSPRTSGSETQYF; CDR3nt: TGCGCCAGCAGCCCCCGGACTAGCGGGAGTGAGACCCAGTACTTC
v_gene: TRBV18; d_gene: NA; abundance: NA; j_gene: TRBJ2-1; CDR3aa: CASSTEPNPNHEQFF; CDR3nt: TGTGCCAGCTCCACAGAGCCGAACCCAAACCATGAGCAGTTCTTC
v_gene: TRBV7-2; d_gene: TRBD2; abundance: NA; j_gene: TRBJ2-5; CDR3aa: CASSPGIAGGEETQYF; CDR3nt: TGTGCCAGCAGCCCAGGCATAGCGGGAGGGGAAGAGACCCAGTACTTC
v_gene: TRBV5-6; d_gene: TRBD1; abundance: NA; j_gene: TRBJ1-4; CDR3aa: CASGPDRAGKLFF; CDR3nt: TGTGCCAGCGGACCCGACAGGGCCGGAAAACTGTTTTTT
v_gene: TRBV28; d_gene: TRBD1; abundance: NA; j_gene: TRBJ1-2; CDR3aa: CASRFGQAYGYTF; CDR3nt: TGTGCCAGCAGATTCGGACAGGCCTATGGCTACACCTTC
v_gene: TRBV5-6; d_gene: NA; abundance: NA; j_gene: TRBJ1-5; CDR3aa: CASSVQMTGQPQHF; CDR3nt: TGTGCCAGCAGCGTACAAATGACAGGTCAGCCCCAGCATTTT